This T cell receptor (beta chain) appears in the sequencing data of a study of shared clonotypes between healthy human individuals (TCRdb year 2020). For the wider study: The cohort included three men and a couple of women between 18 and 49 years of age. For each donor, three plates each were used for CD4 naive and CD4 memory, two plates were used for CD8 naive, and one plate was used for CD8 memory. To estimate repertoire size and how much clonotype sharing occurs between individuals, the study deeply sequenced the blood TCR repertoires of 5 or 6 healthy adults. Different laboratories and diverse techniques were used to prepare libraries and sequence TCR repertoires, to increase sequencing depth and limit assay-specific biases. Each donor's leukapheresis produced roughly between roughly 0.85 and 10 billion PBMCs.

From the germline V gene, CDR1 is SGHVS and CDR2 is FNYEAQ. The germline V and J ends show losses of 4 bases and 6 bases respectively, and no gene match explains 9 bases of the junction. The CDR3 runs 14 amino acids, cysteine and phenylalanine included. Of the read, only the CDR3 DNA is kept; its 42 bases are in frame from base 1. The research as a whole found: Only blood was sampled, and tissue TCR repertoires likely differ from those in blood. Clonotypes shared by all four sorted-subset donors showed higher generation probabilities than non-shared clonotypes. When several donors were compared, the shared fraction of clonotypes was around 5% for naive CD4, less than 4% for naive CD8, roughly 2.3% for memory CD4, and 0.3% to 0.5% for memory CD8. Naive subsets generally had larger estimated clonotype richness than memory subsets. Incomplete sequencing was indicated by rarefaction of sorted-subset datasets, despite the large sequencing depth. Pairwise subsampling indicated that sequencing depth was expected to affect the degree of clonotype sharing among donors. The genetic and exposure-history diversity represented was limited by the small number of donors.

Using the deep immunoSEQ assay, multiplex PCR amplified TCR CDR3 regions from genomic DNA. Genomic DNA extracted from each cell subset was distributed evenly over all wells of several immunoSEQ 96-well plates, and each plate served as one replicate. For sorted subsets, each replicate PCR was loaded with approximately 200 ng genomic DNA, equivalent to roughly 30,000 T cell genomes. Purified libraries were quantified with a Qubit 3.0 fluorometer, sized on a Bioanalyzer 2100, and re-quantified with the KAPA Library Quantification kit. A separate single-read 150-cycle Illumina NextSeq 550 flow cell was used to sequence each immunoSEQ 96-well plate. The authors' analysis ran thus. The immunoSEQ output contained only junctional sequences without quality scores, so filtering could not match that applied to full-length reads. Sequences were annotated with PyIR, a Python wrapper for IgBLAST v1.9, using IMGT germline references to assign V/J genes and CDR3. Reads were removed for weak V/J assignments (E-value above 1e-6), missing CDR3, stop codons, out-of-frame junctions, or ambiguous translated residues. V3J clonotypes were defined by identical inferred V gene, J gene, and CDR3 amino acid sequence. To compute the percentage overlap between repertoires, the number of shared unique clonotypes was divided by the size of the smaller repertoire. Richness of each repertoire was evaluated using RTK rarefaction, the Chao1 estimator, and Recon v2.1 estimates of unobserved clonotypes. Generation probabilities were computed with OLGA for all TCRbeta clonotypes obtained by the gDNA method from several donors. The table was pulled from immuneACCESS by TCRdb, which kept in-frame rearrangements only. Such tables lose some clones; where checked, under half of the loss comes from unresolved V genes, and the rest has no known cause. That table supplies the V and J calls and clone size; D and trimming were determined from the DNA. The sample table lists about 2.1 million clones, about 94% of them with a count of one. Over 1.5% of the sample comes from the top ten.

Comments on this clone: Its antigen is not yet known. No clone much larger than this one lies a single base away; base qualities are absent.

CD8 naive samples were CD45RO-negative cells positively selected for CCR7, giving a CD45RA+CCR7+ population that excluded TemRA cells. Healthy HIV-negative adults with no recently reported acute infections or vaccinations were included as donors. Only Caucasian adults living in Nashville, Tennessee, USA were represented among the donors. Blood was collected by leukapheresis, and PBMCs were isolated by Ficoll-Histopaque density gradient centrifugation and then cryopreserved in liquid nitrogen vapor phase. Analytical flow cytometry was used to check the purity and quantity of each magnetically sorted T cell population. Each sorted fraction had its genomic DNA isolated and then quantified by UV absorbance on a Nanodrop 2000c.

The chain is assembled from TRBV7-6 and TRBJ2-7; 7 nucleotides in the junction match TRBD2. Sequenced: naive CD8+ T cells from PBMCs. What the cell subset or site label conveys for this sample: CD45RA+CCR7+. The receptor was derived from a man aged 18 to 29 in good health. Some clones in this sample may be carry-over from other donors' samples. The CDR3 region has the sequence CASSSAGVSGEQYF. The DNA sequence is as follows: TGTGCCAGCAGCTCCGCGGGGGTTTCGGGCGAGCAGTACTTC.